Shown below are 17 T cell receptor beta chains from a single sample sequenced in a study of T cells expressing NK-cell markers. TCRdb reworked the 5' RACE reads into one entry per CDR3 protein, no DNA. The sample data list about 460,000 distinct CDR3 sequences. Source material: blood T cells: a sorted CD56 or NKG2C T cell subset, CD4+ or CD8+ T cells, or bulk PBMC T cells (not recorded which). All receptors derive from a woman aged 45 to 65 in good health.

This rearrangement joins TRBV20-1 to TRBJ2-3; TCRdb's D call of TRBD1 is untestable without DNA. Germline V CDR1 and CDR2: DFQATT, SNEGSKA (reference sequence). CDR3 length: 16 residues. The CDR3 sequence is CSAYHTGGRVADTQYF.

The V call is TRBV5-5, the J call TRBJ1-1; the D call from TCRdb, TRBD1, cannot be confirmed without DNA. Germline CDR1 reads SGHKS; CDR2 reads YYEKEE (reference sequence). CDR3 size: 14 residues. The CDR3 sequence: CASTKFDSNTEAFF.

CDR3 region: CASSEARTGDTYNEQFF. The chain couples TRBV2 to TRBJ2-1; TCRdb's assignment of TRBD1 cannot be checked, as there is no DNA. The germline V gene has CDR1 SNHLY and CDR2 FYNNEI. The CDR3 runs 17 residues. The full variable domain, with the rest looked up from reference TRBV2 and TRBJ2-1, is EPEVTQTPSHQVTQMGQEVILRCVPISNHLYFYWYRQILGQKVEFLVSFYNNEISEKSEIFDDQFSVERPDGSNFTLKIRSTKLEDSAMYFCASSEARTGDTYNEQFFGPGTRLTVL.

The chain combines TRBV28 with TRBJ1-5; the D gene TCRdb calls, TRBD1, cannot be checked with no DNA. Germline V gene data show CDR1 as MDHEN and CDR2 as SYDVKM. The CDR3 spans 15 residues. The CDR3 loop reads CASSSRGRINQPQHF.

V usage is TRBV5-1 and J usage is TRBJ2-3; without DNA, the TCRdb call of TRBD2 cannot be checked. The CDR3 runs to 19 residues. Germline V lookup: CDR1 SGHRS, CDR2 YFSETQ. CDR3 sequence reads: CASSLEGLAGGLHTDTQYF.

The CDR3 region is CASGPGGRDTQYF. V gene TRBV7-9 combines with J gene TRBJ2-3; absent DNA, TCRdb's TRBD1 call cannot be checked. CDR1 is SEHNR and CDR2 is FQNEAQ in the germline V gene (reference sequence). The CDR3 spans 13 residues. The full variable domain, its missing parts supplied by reference TRBV7-9 and TRBJ2-3, is DTGVSQNPRHKITKRGQNVTFRCDPISEHNRLYWYRQTLGQGPEFLTYFQNEAQLEKSRLLSDRFSAERPKGSFSTLEIQRTEQGDSAMYLCASGPGGRDTQYFGPGTRLTVL.

The rearrangement uses TRBV7-9 and TRBJ2-1; TCRdb outputs TRBD2, but without DNA this stays unchecked. Germline V gives CDR1 SEHNR, CDR2 FQNEAQ (reference sequence). This CDR3 is built from 15 residues. The CDR3 sequence is CASSPSPGLVNEQFF.

The V call is TRBV9, the J call TRBJ2-2; TCRdb outputs TRBD2, but without DNA this stays unchecked. The CDR3 sequence is 16 residues long. CDR1 and CDR2 (germline): SGDLS, YYNGEE. The CDR3 loop is CASSRSLAGNTGELFF.

The chain employs TRBV9 and TRBJ2-5; TCRdb designates TRBD1, a call that cannot be tested without DNA. CDR1 is SGDLS, CDR2 YYNGEE, per germline. This CDR3 is 14 amino acids long. CDR3 amino acids: CASSVAPGSETQYF.

V gene TRBV24-1 combines with J gene TRBJ1-2; checking the TCRdb D call of TRBD1 is not possible without DNA. The CDR3 covers 16 residues. Germline V gene sequence: CDR1 KGHDR, CDR2 SFDVKD. CDR3 sequence: CATSDLGDRGPDGYTF.

Here the CDR3 reads CASRSSENRGVQPQHF. The rearrangement links TRBV12-3 or TRBV12-4 to TRBJ1-5; TCRdb proposes TRBD1, but this gene call is untestable without DNA. The CDR3 contains 16 residues.

This rearrangement joins TRBV29-1 to TRBJ2-1; the D gene TCRdb calls, TRBD1, cannot be checked with no DNA. The CDR3 totals 14 residues. The germline V gene encodes CDR1 SQVTM and CDR2 ANQGSEA. This CDR3 is CSVEGDRDYNEQFF.

The rearrangement links TRBV6-5 to TRBJ1-1; TCRdb's D call of TRBD1 is untestable without DNA. The CDR3 is 13 residues long. Per the germline V gene, CDR1 is MNHEY and CDR2 is SVGAGI. CDR3 loop: CASSTGSYTEAFF.

The chain recombines TRBV30 with TRBJ1-2; with no DNA, the TCRdb D assignment of TRBD1 cannot be verified. Germline CDR1 and CDR2: GTSNPN and SVGIG (reference sequence). The CDR3 totals 14 residues. The CDR3 region is CAWSAHGQTYGYTF. Together with reference TRBV30 and TRBJ1-2, the CDR3 gives the full variable domain: SQTIHQWPATLVQPVGSPLSLECTVEGTSNPNLYWYRQAAGRGLQLLFYSVGIGQISSEVPQNLSASRPQDRQFILSSKKLLLSDSGFYLCAWSAHGQTYGYTFGSGTRLTVV.

The chain combines TRBV10-1 with TRBJ2-3; TCRdb names TRBD1, which stays unverified in the absence of DNA. This CDR3 comprises 14 residues. CDR1 is WNHNN, CDR2 SYGVQD, per germline (reference sequence). The CDR3 protein is CASSELTGAQTQYF.

This chain uses TRBV4-1 with TRBJ1-6. The germline gives CDR1 MGHRA, CDR2 YSYEKL. The CDR3 loop spans 15 amino acids. This chain's CDR3 is CASSQEDGYSSPLHF.

The chain uses TRBV10-3 and TRBJ2-1; TCRdb gives TRBD2 as the D gene, but with no DNA this cannot be confirmed. Germline lookup yields CDR1 ENHRY and CDR2 SYGVKD. This CDR3 region has 17 residues. The CDR3 here is CAISERASGSSYNEQFF.